A single T cell receptor beta chain is shown here with its context. This specimen belongs to a study of cytomegalovirus exposure and HLA in healthy donors. The CDR3 spans 13 residues. Germline V CDR1 and CDR2: SGHRS, YFSETQ. The V end lost 2 bases, the J end lost 4 bases, and 9 bases lay between the germline ends. PCR employed 60 Vbeta and 13 Jbeta primers. This table comes from immunoSEQ multiplex PCR, and its TCRdb copy is limited to in-frame clones, with some not included. There are 150,000 or so clones in the sample, with around 1.6% held by the top ten. The gene calls are TRBV5-1 and TRBJ1-1; weak D call: TRBD1 (5 bases). Sequenced: PBMCs. This clonotype was sampled from a man aged 18 to 30 in good health and CMV-seronegative. The CDR3 loop is CASSFRVTTEAFF. CDR3 nucleotides: TGCGCCAGCAGCTTCAGGGTAACCACTGAAGCTTTCTTT.